This T cell receptor beta chain was recorded in a study of cytomegalovirus exposure and HLA in healthy donors. Study-wide findings and caveats: Cytomegalovirus-associated status was assigned to about 180 TCR beta chains. TCR beta V- and J-gene trimming was later associated with a missense DCLRE1C variant.

Worth noting for this clone: Its antigen remains unknown.

In the PCR, 60 Vbeta and 13 Jbeta primers were used. Produced via immunoSEQ multiplex PCR; TCRdb's table is partial and in-frame only. The data contain more than 75,000 clones, less than 80% of them seen just once; the ten biggest clones take up 2.5%. The length of the CDR3 is 15 residues. The ends lost 5 bases at V and 3 bases at J; junction bases unmatched: 6. Germline values: CDR1 PRHDT, CDR2 FYEKMQ (reference sequence). The clonotype originates from a man in his thirties or forties in good health and CMV-seronegative. The chain uses TRBV13 and TRBJ2-5; 10 bases are a match to TRBD2. Source material: PBMCs. CDR3 loop: CASSHGTSAKETQYF. The CDR3 DNA follows: TGTGCCAGCAGCCATGGGACTAGCGCCAAAGAGACCCAGTACTTC.